The rows below give T cell receptor beta chains drawn from one sample of a study of T cell responses to AZD1222 COVID-19 vaccine. Measured with immunoSEQ multiplex PCR; TCRdb has only the in-frame clones, and not every one. The data hold approximately 200,000 clones, with 80% to 90% observed a single time. The specimen comprised peripheral blood, sampled on day 0 of AZD1222 vaccination. All receptors come from an adult in good health. Each CDR3 is given with its conserved first and last residue. A D gene is named only where the DNA matches it firmly. Part of the rows lack a size; the others show once, few, many or a class for expanded clones.

size: .; D: .; V: TRBV6-2/TRBV6-3; length: 18; J: TRBJ2-3; DNA: TGTGCCAGCAGTTACAACTACGGACAGCTTCAGAACACAGATACGCAGTATTTT; CDR3: CASSYNYGQLQNTDTQYF
size: .; D: .; V: TRBV7-9; length: 13; J: TRBJ1-2; DNA: TGTGCCAGCAGCTTGGTGGTCAACTATGGCTACACCTTC; CDR3: CASSLVVNYGYTF
size: .; D: .; V: TRBV5-1; length: 15; J: TRBJ1-2; DNA: TGCGCCAGCAGCCCAGACGGACGGGCTAACTATGGCTACACCTTC; CDR3: CASSPDGRANYGYTF
size: .; D: TRBD1; V: TRBV7-9; length: 14; J: TRBJ2-7; DNA: TGTGCCAGCAGCCCCCGGGACAGGGGATACGAGCAGTACTTC; CDR3: CASSPRDRGYEQYF
size: few; D: .; V: TRBV19; length: 12; J: TRBJ2-7; DNA: TGTGCCAGTAGGGCAGCAACCTACGAGCAGTACTTC; CDR3: CASRAATYEQYF
size: .; D: .; V: TRBV9; length: 14; J: TRBJ2-2; DNA: TGTGCCAGCAGCGTAATTGGGGGCCGAGGGGAGCTGTTTTTT; CDR3: CASSVIGGRGELFF
size: .; D: .; V: TRBV9; length: 15; J: TRBJ2-7; DNA: TGTGCCAGCAGCGTAGGGACAGCCAAGGGCTACGAGCAGTACTTC; CDR3: CASSVGTAKGYEQYF
size: once; D: TRBD2; V: TRBV9; length: 15; J: TRBJ2-1; DNA: TGTGCCAGCAGCGTATGGGCGGGGGGTAGTAGTGAGCAGTTCTTC; CDR3: CASSVWAGGSSEQFF
size: .; D: TRBD1; V: TRBV9; length: 17; J: TRBJ2-4; DNA: TGTGCCAGCAGCTCATCAGGGGGCAGGGGTTCCAAAAACATTCAGTACTTC; CDR3: CASSSSGGRGSKNIQYF
size: .; D: .; V: TRBV9; length: 16; J: TRBJ2-7; DNA: TGTGCCAGCAGCGTAGATGACACTTCACCCCATTACGAGCAGTACTTC; CDR3: CASSVDDTSPHYEQYF
size: .; D: .; V: TRBV2; length: 14; J: TRBJ2-2; DNA: TGTGCCAGCAGTGAAGTGAGGGCCACCGGGGAGCTGTTTTTT; CDR3: CASSEVRATGELFF
size: .; D: .; V: TRBV5-8; length: 16; J: TRBJ1-5; DNA: TGTGCCAGCAGCTTGTGGGGGCGGGACCTCAATCAGCCCCAGCATTTT; CDR3: CASSLWGRDLNQPQHF
size: .; D: TRBD2; V: TRBV30; length: 14; J: TRBJ2-1; DNA: TGTGCCTGGAGGTGGGGCGGGGGGTACAATGAGCAGTTCTTC; CDR3: CAWRWGGGYNEQFF
size: .; D: TRBD2; V: TRBV7-3; length: 19; J: TRBJ2-3; DNA: TGTGCCAGCATCAGACGGCGGGAAAGCGGGGGCCTTAGCACAGATACGCAGTATTTT; CDR3: CASIRRRESGGLSTDTQYF
size: .; D: .; V: TRBV27; length: 16; J: TRBJ1-6; DNA: TGTGCCAGCAGTTTATCTGGGGTCCCCTATAATTCACCCCTCCACTTT; CDR3: CASSLSGVPYNSPLHF
size: .; D: TRBD1; V: TRBV28; length: 16; J: TRBJ2-1; DNA: TGTGCCAGCAGTCCCCGACAGGGGGCGTCCTACAATGAGCAGTTCTTC; CDR3: CASSPRQGASYNEQFF
size: .; D: .; V: TRBV28; length: 13; J: TRBJ1-1; DNA: TGTGCCAGCAGTTTAAGTTACACGGCTGAAGCTTTCTTT; CDR3: CASSLSYTAEAFF
size: .; D: .; V: TRBV5-4; length: 14; J: TRBJ1-2; DNA: TGTGCCAGCAGCTTAAGGGGGACACCCAATGGCTACACCTTC; CDR3: CASSLRGTPNGYTF
size: .; D: .; V: TRBV10-1; length: 13; J: TRBJ1-1; DNA: TGCGCCAGCAGTGAGGGGACCCCAGGTGAAGCTTTCTTT; CDR3: CASSEGTPGEAFF
size: .; D: TRBD2; V: TRBV10-3; length: 20; J: TRBJ2-4; DNA: TGTGCCATCAGTGAGTCGATAGCGGGGGGGCTGTTTTCGGCCAAAAACATTCAGTACTTC; CDR3: CAISESIAGGLFSAKNIQYF
size: .; D: TRBD1; V: TRBV9; length: 15; J: TRBJ1-3; DNA: TGTGCCAGCAGCCTGGGACAGGCCTCTGGAAACACCATATATTTT; CDR3: CASSLGQASGNTIYF
size: .; D: TRBD2; V: TRBV19; length: 16; J: TRBJ2-1; DNA: TGTGCCAGTAGTATTGGCGGGAGCAGGACCGTCAATGAGCAGTTCTTC; CDR3: CASSIGGSRTVNEQFF
size: .; D: TRBD2; V: TRBV13; length: 14; J: TRBJ2-7; DNA: TGTGCCAGCAGCTCCCGGGGGGGCGCGTACGAGCAGTACTTC; CDR3: CASSSRGGAYEQYF
size: .; D: TRBD2; V: TRBV4-1; length: 15; J: TRBJ2-5; DNA: TGCGCCAGCAGCCAAGATCCAGCGGGGGGCGAGACCCAGTACTTC; CDR3: CASSQDPAGGETQYF
size: .; D: .; V: TRBV10-1; length: 13; J: TRBJ2-7; DNA: TGCGCCAGCAGTCAGGGGCCTGCTAACGAGCAGTACTTC; CDR3: CASSQGPANEQYF
size: .; D: .; V: TRBV18; length: 12; J: TRBJ2-2; DNA: TGTGCCAGCTCACCACTAACCGGGGAGCTGTTTTTT; CDR3: CASSPLTGELFF
size: .; D: .; V: TRBV5-6; length: 18; J: TRBJ1-6; DNA: TGTGCCAGCAGCCGGACAGACCCCCTAAGGGCCTATAATTCACCCCTCCACTTT; CDR3: CASSRTDPLRAYNSPLHF
size: .; D: .; V: TRBV7-3; length: 15; J: TRBJ1-6; DNA: TGTGCCAGCAGCTTATCAGGGCCAGATAATTCACCCCTCCACTTT; CDR3: CASSLSGPDNSPLHF
size: few; D: .; V: TRBV7-9; length: 16; J: TRBJ1-5; DNA: TGTGCCAGCAGCTTAGCGGTCGCGGGCAGAGGGGAGCCCCAGCATTTT; CDR3: CASSLAVAGRGEPQHF
size: once; D: .; V: TRBV24-1; length: 14; J: TRBJ2-7; DNA: TGTGCCACCAGTGATCCAACAGGGTCGGACGAGCAGTACTTC; CDR3: CATSDPTGSDEQYF
size: once; D: .; V: TRBV7-6; length: 15; J: TRBJ1-2; DNA: TGTGCCAGCAGCTTAAGGGATGACCGAACGGATGGCTACACCTTC; CDR3: CASSLRDDRTDGYTF
size: .; D: TRBD2; V: TRBV25-1; length: 17; J: TRBJ2-4; DNA: TGTGCCAGCAGTGAATATAGCGGGGGCATGGCCAAAAACATTCAGTACTTC; CDR3: CASSEYSGGMAKNIQYF
size: .; D: TRBD1; V: TRBV11-2; length: 16; J: TRBJ1-4; DNA: TGTGCCAGCACTACTTCGAAAGGGGGCGGTATTGAAAAACTGTTTTTT; CDR3: CASTTSKGGGIEKLFF
size: .; D: TRBD2; V: TRBV30; length: 14; J: TRBJ2-7; DNA: TGTGCCTGGAGTGTAGGGAGGGTTGGCGACGAGCAGTACTTC; CDR3: CAWSVGRVGDEQYF
size: .; D: TRBD1; V: TRBV4-1; length: 15; J: TRBJ1-1; DNA: TGCGCCAGCCGCGAGGGTAAGGGGGCGAACACTGAAGCTTTCTTT; CDR3: CASREGKGANTEAFF
size: .; D: TRBD1; V: TRBV7-2; length: 14; J: TRBJ2-7; DNA: TGTGCCAGCAGCTTGGCAAGGGGGCTCTACGAGCAGTACTTC; CDR3: CASSLARGLYEQYF
size: .; D: .; V: TRBV5-4; length: 14; J: TRBJ2-5; DNA: TGTGCCAGCAGCTTAGGGAACCGCCAAGAGACCCAGTACTTC; CDR3: CASSLGNRQETQYF
size: .; D: .; V: TRBV6-5; length: 16; J: TRBJ1-5; DNA: TGTGCCAGCAGTTCGTCACAGGGTAGACTAAATCAGCCCCAGCATTTT; CDR3: CASSSSQGRLNQPQHF
size: .; D: .; V: TRBV5-4; length: 13; J: TRBJ1-2; DNA: TGTGCCAGCAGCCTCCGGGACATATATGGCTACACCTTC; CDR3: CASSLRDIYGYTF
size: .; D: .; V: TRBV27; length: 17; J: TRBJ1-6; DNA: TGTGCCAGCAGTTTATTTGGAGGGAGCTCCTATAATTCACCCCTCCACTTT; CDR3: CASSLFGGSSYNSPLHF
size: .; D: TRBD1; V: TRBV27; length: 15; J: TRBJ2-2; DNA: TGTGCCAGCAGTTTAAGGGACAGGGCCACCGGGGAGCTGTTTTTT; CDR3: CASSLRDRATGELFF
size: .; D: .; V: TRBV18; length: 14; J: TRBJ1-4; DNA: TGTGCCAGCTCACCCGGGACCGAGAATGAAAAACTGTTTTTT; CDR3: CASSPGTENEKLFF
size: .; D: TRBD1; V: TRBV19; length: 15; J: TRBJ1-5; DNA: TGTGCCAGTAGTACCATGGGACAGGGGAATCAGCCCCAGCATTTT; CDR3: CASSTMGQGNQPQHF
size: .; D: .; V: TRBV10-3; length: 14; J: TRBJ1-4; DNA: TGTGCCATCAGCGGCACTGCAACTAATGAAAAACTGTTTTTT; CDR3: CAISGTATNEKLFF
size: .; D: TRBD2; V: TRBV30; length: 14; J: TRBJ2-5; DNA: TGTGCCTGGAGTAGCCTAGCGGGTTGGGAGACCCAGTACTTC; CDR3: CAWSSLAGWETQYF
size: .; D: TRBD1; V: TRBV28; length: 15; J: TRBJ1-5; DNA: TGTGCCAGCAGTTTATCGGAGGGGGCAGGTCAGCCCCAGCATTTT; CDR3: CASSLSEGAGQPQHF
size: few; D: .; V: TRBV29-1; length: 10; J: TRBJ1-2; DNA: TGCAGCGTTGACGGGTATGGCTACACCTTC; CDR3: CSVDGYGYTF
size: .; D: .; V: TRBV6-5; length: 14; J: TRBJ2-2; DNA: TGTGCCAGCAGCGGGACTCTACACACCGGGGAGCTGTTTTTT; CDR3: CASSGTLHTGELFF
size: once; D: .; V: TRBV6-5; length: 12; J: TRBJ1-5; DNA: TGTGCCAGCCGAACAGGGAATCAGCCCCAGCATTTT; CDR3: CASRTGNQPQHF
size: .; D: .; V: TRBV2; length: 14; J: TRBJ2-5; DNA: TGTGCCAGCAGTGCTCGACGGAAAAAAGAGACCCAGTACTTC; CDR3: CASSARRKKETQYF
size: .; D: .; V: TRBV7-8; length: 13; J: TRBJ2-1; DNA: TGTGCCAGCAGCTTATCCCCCGTTGGTGAGCAGTTCTTC; CDR3: CASSLSPVGEQFF
size: .; D: .; V: TRBV6-2/TRBV6-3; length: 15; J: TRBJ2-5; DNA: TGTGCCAGCAGTTACTCGTTTGGGGCTGGAGAGACCCAGTACTTC; CDR3: CASSYSFGAGETQYF
size: .; D: TRBD2; V: TRBV5-4; length: 17; J: TRBJ2-3; DNA: TGTGCCAGCAGCTTGGGGGGGACTAGCGGACCCACAGATACGCAGTATTTT; CDR3: CASSLGGTSGPTDTQYF
size: .; D: TRBD1; V: TRBV30; length: 13; J: TRBJ1-1; DNA: TGTGCCTGGAGTAGGTACAGGGGGACTGAAGCTTTCTTT; CDR3: CAWSRYRGTEAFF
size: .; D: .; V: TRBV9; length: 14; J: TRBJ2-3; DNA: TGTGCCAGCAGCGTAGGGGCCACCACAGATACGCAGTATTTT; CDR3: CASSVGATTDTQYF
size: .; D: .; V: TRBV3-1/TRBV3-2; length: 15; J: TRBJ1-4; DNA: TGTGCCAGCAGCCAAGGCGTGGGATCGGGTGAAAAACTGTTTTTT; CDR3: CASSQGVGSGEKLFF
size: few; D: .; V: TRBV19; length: 14; J: TRBJ2-1; DNA: TGTGCCAGTAGTATCACGAGCTCCTACAATGAGCAGTTCTTC; CDR3: CASSITSSYNEQFF
size: .; D: .; V: TRBV28; length: 15; J: TRBJ2-7; DNA: TGTGCCAGCAGTCCCCTCCCGGCCAGGGGTTACGAGCAGTACTTC; CDR3: CASSPLPARGYEQYF
size: .; D: TRBD1; V: TRBV7-9; length: 16; J: TRBJ1-6; DNA: TGTGCCAGCAGCTCCCGCCGGACAGGGCAGCATTCACCCCTCCACTTT; CDR3: CASSSRRTGQHSPLHF